These 24 T cell receptor beta chains came from one sample sequenced in a study of T cells in Graves' hyperthyroidism and ophthalmopathy. From RNA transcripts, TCR beta CDR3 regions were amplified. First-round RT-PCR targeting the TCR CDR3 was performed with the HTBI primer set. TCRdb re-called the multiplex PCR reads through MiXCR, storing one row per CDR3 protein. The table includes 400,000 to 500,000 distinct CDR3 sequences, roughly 14% detected once. Material for sequencing was blood. Receptors were obtained from a man in his late teens or twenties with Graves' ophthalmopathy.

This clonotype has a handful of counts. The CDR3 DNA follows: TGTGCCAGCAGGCTATCGCGCGGACAGGATAATTCACCCCTCCACTTT. It encodes CASRLSRGQDNSPLHF. V usage is TRBV12-3 or TRBV12-4 and J usage is TRBJ1-6, with 7 bases aligning to TRBD1. Unmatched junction bases numbered 10, after V lost 6 bases and J lost 5 bases. CDR3 length: 16 amino acids.

A few counts support this clonotype. V and J are TRBV30 and TRBJ1-6; D not certain. This CDR3 is 14 amino acids long. Trimming pared 2 bases from V and 3 bases from J, leaving 8 bases between. Germline assignment: CDR1 GTSNPN and CDR2 SVGIG (reference sequence). As DNA, the CDR3 is TGTGCCTGGAGTACCAGGCTCTATAATTCACCCCTCCACTTT. Protein sequence: CAWSTRLYNSPLHF.

This clonotype was detected ten times or more. The chain carries TRBV13 and TRBJ2-7, with TRBD2 as a possible D gene (6 bases). Germline V gene sequence: CDR1 PRHDT, CDR2 FYEKMQ (reference sequence). The CDR3 loop spans 15 amino acids. V lost 5 bases to trimming and J lost 0 bases, with 14 bases between them. The CDR3 reads CASSDRDFNSYEQYF. The DNA for the CDR3 is TGTGCCAGCAGCGACCGGGACTTCAACTCCTACGAGCAGTACTTC.

This chain connects TRBV7-9 to TRBJ1-5; 10 bases are a match to TRBD1. The CDR3 contains 14 residues. CDR1 and CDR2 (germline): SEHNR, FQNEAQ (reference sequence). The ends lost 4 bases at V and 6 bases at J; junction bases unmatched: 3. The CDR3 spells CASSSGTGAQPQHF. The CDR3 DNA reads as TGTGCCAGCAGCTCTGGGACAGGGGCTCAGCCCCAGCATTTT. The whole variable domain, remainder taken from reference TRBV7-9 and TRBJ1-5, is DTGVSQNPRHKITKRGQNVTFRCDPISEHNRLYWYRQTLGQGPEFLTYFQNEAQLEKSRLLSDRFSAERPKGSFSTLEIQRTEQGDSAMYLCASSSGTGAQPQHFGDGTRLSIL.

This clonotype has a count of ten or more. The gene calls are TRBV12-3 or TRBV12-4 and TRBJ1-5, with D maybe TRBD1 (5 bases). Trimming removed 4 bases at V and 7 bases at J, with 17 bases between. The CDR3 has 15 amino acids. Here the CDR3 reads CASSSGGAGGQPQHF. The CDR3 DNA is TGTGCCAGCAGTTCCGGCGGGGCCGGAGGACAGCCCCAGCATTTT.

This rearrangement joins TRBV6-1 to TRBJ1-1; 8 bases agree with TRBD1. Germline V gene data show CDR1 as MNHNS and CDR2 as SASEGT. The CDR3 has 18 residues. V was pared by 6 bases and J by 1 base, with 16 bases of the junction left unmatched. CDR3 amino acids: CASSREPLTGDKNTEAFF. CDR3 in DNA: TGTGCCAGCAGCCGAGAACCCCTGACAGGGGACAAGAACACTGAAGCTTTCTTT.

This clonotype was picked up many times. The CDR3 nucleotides read TGTGCCAGCAGTGATCCTGGGACAGGGGGCTACAATGAGCAGTTCTTC. It specifies CASSDPGTGGYNEQFF. This chain joins TRBV2 and TRBJ2-1, with TRBD1 matching 11 bases. The CDR3 covers 16 residues. CDR1 is SNHLY, CDR2 FYNNEI, per germline. With 3 bases clipped from V and 3 bases from J, the junction kept 4 bases outside the gene matches.

There are many counts of this clonotype. The J gene is TRBJ1-2, the V gene TRBV6-1; possibly TRBD1 for D (5 bases). Looked up from germline, CDR1 is MNHNS and CDR2 is SASEGT. This CDR3 contains 12 residues. The germline V and J ends were trimmed by 6 bases and 5 bases, with 10 bases remaining between them. The CDR3 spells CASSGTAYGYTF. The CDR3 nucleotides read TGTGCCAGCAGCGGGACGGCTTATGGCTACACCTTC.

Ten or more counts support this clonotype. This chain joins TRBV18 and TRBJ1-1; D gene ambiguous. Trimming removed 2 bases at V and 0 bases at J, with 4 bases between. The CDR3 runs to 13 residues. Looked up from germline, CDR1 is KGHSH and CDR2 is LQKENI. The CDR3 reads CASSPKLNTEAFF. CDR3 nucleotides: TGTGCCAGCTCACCAAAGTTGAACACTGAAGCTTTCTTT.

The chain has TRBV6-2 or TRBV6-3 and TRBJ2-1; 11 bases map to TRBD1. Looked up from germline, CDR1 is MNHEY and CDR2 is SVGEGT. The CDR3 is 21 amino acids. V gave up 1 base and J gave up 4 bases; unmatched junction bases: 18. The DNA of the CDR3 is TGTGCCAGCAGTTACTTTCGTGTAGGACAGGGGGCGGGAGGACTTTACAATGAGCAGTTCTTC. This codes for CASSYFRVGQGAGGLYNEQFF.

This clonotype was seen at least ten times. CDR3 nucleotides: TGCGCCAGCAGCGTAGACGACAGCTATGGCTACACCTTC. Protein: CASSVDDSYGYTF. The rearrangement uses TRBV5-1 and TRBJ1-2, with D possibly being TRBD1 (5 bases). V was cut by 4 bases and J by 4 bases, with 11 bases left in between. Per the germline V gene, CDR1 is SGHRS and CDR2 is YFSETQ. This CDR3 contains 13 residues. The whole variable domain, filled in from reference TRBV5-1 and TRBJ1-2, reads KAGVTQTPRYLIKTRGQQVTLSCSPISGHRSVSWYQQTPGQGLQFLFEYFSETQRNKGNFPGRFSGRQFSNSRSEMNVSTLELGDSALYLCASSVDDSYGYTFGSGTRLTVV.

This clonotype appeared many times. The chain carries TRBV11-2 and TRBJ2-7; weak D call: TRBD2 (7 bases). Trimming took 1 base from V and 3 from J, leaving 10 bases between them. The CDR3 totals 14 residues. Germline CDR1 is SGHAT and CDR2 is FQNNGV. CDR3 sequence reads: CASSLARGLYEQYF. CDR3 coding DNA: TGTGCCAGCAGCTTAGCGCGGGGGCTCTACGAGCAGTACTTC.

This clonotype was found many times. The chain joins TRBV7-9 to TRBJ2-5, with TRBD2 identical over 9 bases. The CDR3 is made up of 16 amino acids. The V segment lost 1 base and the J segment 2 bases; nucleotides outside the gene matches: 5. Germline-derived CDR1 and CDR2 are SEHNR and FQNEAQ (reference sequence). Here the CDR3 reads CASSLGVAGEQETQYF. The CDR3 coding sequence is TGTGCCAGCAGCTTAGGGGTAGCGGGGGAACAAGAGACCCAGTACTTC.

This clonotype was counted at least ten times. The chain recombines TRBV5-1 with TRBJ2-7; D remains unclear. The CDR3 spans 13 residues. Trimming pared 0 bases from V and 5 bases from J, leaving 9 bases between. CDR1 SGHRS and CDR2 YFSETQ come from the germline V gene. CDR3 DNA: TGCGCCAGCAGCTTGGTTGGGAATAACGAGCAGTACTTC. It specifies CASSLVGNNEQYF. Full variable domain (outside the CDR3, taken from reference TRBV5-1 and TRBJ2-7): KAGVTQTPRYLIKTRGQQVTLSCSPISGHRSVSWYQQTPGQGLQFLFEYFSETQRNKGNFPGRFSGRQFSNSRSEMNVSTLELGDSALYLCASSLVGNNEQYFGPGTRLTVT.

This clonotype was seen ten or more times. CDR3 in amino acids: CAWRSASTNYGYTF. Written as DNA, the CDR3 is TGTGCCTGGAGATCCGCAAGTACTAACTATGGCTACACCTTC. The chain recombines TRBV30 with TRBJ1-2; the D is unclear. V dropped 3 bases and J dropped 0 bases, with 11 bases sitting between them. The CDR3 has 14 amino acids. Looked up from germline, CDR1 is GTSNPN and CDR2 is SVGIG (reference sequence).

The chain recombines TRBV7-8 with TRBJ2-6, with D possibly being TRBD1 (6 bases). Between the trimmed V and J ends, which lost 5 bases and 0 bases, there was a span of 17 bases. This CDR3 is 18 amino acids long. Per germline, CDR1 SGHVS and CDR2 FQNEAQ. CDR3 in DNA: TGTGCCAGCAGCCGTGGAGATAGGGGGAGCTCTGGGGCCAACGTCCTGACTTTC. Its translation: CASSRGDRGSSGANVLTF.

This clonotype was detected a few times. The rearrangement uses TRBV6-1 and TRBJ2-1; D is unclear. V lost 7 bases to trimming and J lost 15 bases, with 22 bases between them. Germline V CDR1 and CDR2: MNHNS, SASEGT. The CDR3 loop spans 13 amino acids. In DNA, the CDR3 is TGTGCCAGCACCCCAACTACCCCCATCAGGCCGTTCTTC. Translation gives CASTPTTPIRPFF.

This clonotype was seen many times. The chain uses TRBV29-1 and TRBJ2-7; TRBD1 agrees at 9 bases. The ends lost 4 bases at V and 5 bases at J; junction bases unmatched: 3. The germline V gene has CDR1 SQVTM and CDR2 ANQGSEA. This CDR3 is 12 amino acids long. The DNA of the CDR3 is TGCAGCGTTGGGACAGGGGTGAACGAGCAGTACTTC. Its translation: CSVGTGVNEQYF.

Details on this clonotype: Mismatch with germline at one junction end may stem from a read error. V gene TRBV11-2 combines with J gene TRBJ2-2, with 12 bases that match TRBD2. Per the germline V gene, CDR1 is SGHAT and CDR2 is FQNNGV. This CDR3 spans 16 amino acids. In DNA, the CDR3 is TGTGCCAGCAGCTCCAGGACTAGCGGGAACACCGGGGAGTTGTACTTC. It codes for CASSSRTSGNTGELYF.

This clonotype showed up just a few times. The chain employs TRBV6-4 and TRBJ1-5, with D unclear. The V gene's germline CDR1 is MRHNA and CDR2 SNTAGT. V was clipped by 9 bases and J by 7 bases, with 13 bases between them. The CDR3 runs 12 residues. Here the CDR3 reads CASSIGQQPQHF. CDR3 DNA sequence: TGTGCCAGTAGTATAGGGCAACAGCCCCAGCATTTT.

In its sample, this clonotype was seen many times. CDR3 region: CASSLGVDTEAFF. CDR3 sequence (DNA): TGTGCCAGCAGCTTAGGGGTTGACACTGAAGCTTTCTTT. The rearrangement links TRBV11-3 to TRBJ1-1, with D unresolved. The V end was cut by 1 base, the J end by 3 bases, with 6 bases between. In germline, CDR1 is SGHNT, CDR2 YENEEA. The CDR3 length is 13 residues.

The chain is built from TRBV6-1 and TRBJ2-5; a weak D match, TRBD1 (5 bases). The CDR3 runs to 15 residues. Trimming left V 3 bases short and J 5 bases short, with 16 bases between. Germline CDR1 and CDR2: MNHNS and SASEGT. CDR3 sequence reads: CASSDYAQGRETQYF. The CDR3 DNA is TGTGCCAGCAGTGACTACGCCCAGGGAAGGGAGACCCAGTACTTC.

This clonotype was picked up many times. The junction departs from germline at one end; a sequencing error may be responsible. The chain couples TRBV5-1 to TRBJ1-1, with D possibly matching TRBD1 (6 bases). This CDR3 comprises 14 residues. Germline loops: CDR1 SGHRS, CDR2 YFSETQ. The chain's CDR3 is CASSSTGGDTEAFF. CDR3 nucleotides: TGTGCCAGCAGTTCGACAGGTGGTGACACTGAAGCTTTCTTT.

In this sample, this clonotype turned up a few times. The V call is TRBV20-1, the J call TRBJ1-6; D unresolved. Germline V gives CDR1 DFQATT, CDR2 SNEGSKA (reference sequence). Trimming cost V 0 bases and J 3 bases, with 12 bases left between them. The CDR3 loop spans 16 amino acids. CDR3 bases: TGCAGTGCTAGAGATCGCCGGAGAAACTATAATTCACCCCTCCACTTT. The encoded protein is CSARDRRRNYNSPLHF.